This T cell receptor beta chain was profiled in a study of control samples from healthy donors and cancer patients. The protocol was immunoSEQ multiplex PCR, while the TCRdb copy is restricted to in-frame clones and leaves out a portion. Of about 140,000 clones in the sample, roughly nine tenths were seen once. Per the germline V gene, CDR1 is SGHKS and CDR2 is YYEKEE (reference sequence). V lost 5 bases, J lost 7 bases, and 14 bases stayed unmatched. This CDR3 region has 16 residues. Material: blood. This chain connects TRBV5-5 to TRBJ1-4; TRBD1 matches at 7 bases. The sequence was collected from a man younger than 35 in good health. The CDR3 coding sequence is TGTGCCAGCAGGACTAATGCCGGGACAGTAGCTGAAAAACTGTTTTTT. It translates to CASRTNAGTVAEKLFF.